This section outlines one TCR beta chain sequence together with its context. No antigen is known for it. The data originate from a study of shared clonotypes between healthy human individuals. V lost 5 bases to trimming and J lost 6 bases; unmatched junction nucleotides: 13. CDR1 GTSNPN and CDR2 SVGIG come from the germline V gene (reference sequence). This CDR3 spans 14 amino acids. Each PCR replicate from the sorted subsets contained 150 to 250 ng DNA, which is about 30,000 T cell genomes. The assay was immunoSEQ multiplex PCR, and TCRdb's table has in-frame clones only and misses some. The sample has about 2 million clones, 95% seen once. The study's findings and limits: Blood alone was sampled, and tissue repertoires likely differ. Memory subsets had estimated richness that was generally smaller than that of naive subsets. Represented genetic and exposure-history diversity was restricted by having few donors.

This TCR derives from a man between 18 and 35 years old in good health. The sequenced sample was naive CD4+ T cells sorted from blood. As for subset: CD45RA+ positively selected. V is TRBV30 and J is TRBJ2-7; TRBD2 agrees at 7 bases. As DNA, the CDR3 is TGTGCCTGGGGCAGCGGGATTGGGTCAATCGAGCAGTACTTC. It translates to CAWGSGIGSIEQYF.